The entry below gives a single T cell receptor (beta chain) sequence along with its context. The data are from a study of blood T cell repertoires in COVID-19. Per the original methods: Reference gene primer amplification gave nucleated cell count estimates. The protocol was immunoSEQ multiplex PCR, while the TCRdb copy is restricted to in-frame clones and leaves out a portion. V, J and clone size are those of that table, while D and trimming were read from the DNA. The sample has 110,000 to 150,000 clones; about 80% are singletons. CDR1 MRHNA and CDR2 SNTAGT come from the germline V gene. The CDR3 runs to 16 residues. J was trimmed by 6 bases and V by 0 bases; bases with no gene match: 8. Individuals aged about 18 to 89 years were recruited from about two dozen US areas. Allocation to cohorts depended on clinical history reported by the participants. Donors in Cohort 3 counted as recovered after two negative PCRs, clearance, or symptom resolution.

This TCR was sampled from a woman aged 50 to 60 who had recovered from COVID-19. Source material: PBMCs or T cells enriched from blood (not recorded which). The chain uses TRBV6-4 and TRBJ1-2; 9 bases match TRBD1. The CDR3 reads CASSDSYRDRADGYTF. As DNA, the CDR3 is TGTGCCAGCAGTGACTCCTACCGGGACAGGGCGGATGGCTACACCTTC.